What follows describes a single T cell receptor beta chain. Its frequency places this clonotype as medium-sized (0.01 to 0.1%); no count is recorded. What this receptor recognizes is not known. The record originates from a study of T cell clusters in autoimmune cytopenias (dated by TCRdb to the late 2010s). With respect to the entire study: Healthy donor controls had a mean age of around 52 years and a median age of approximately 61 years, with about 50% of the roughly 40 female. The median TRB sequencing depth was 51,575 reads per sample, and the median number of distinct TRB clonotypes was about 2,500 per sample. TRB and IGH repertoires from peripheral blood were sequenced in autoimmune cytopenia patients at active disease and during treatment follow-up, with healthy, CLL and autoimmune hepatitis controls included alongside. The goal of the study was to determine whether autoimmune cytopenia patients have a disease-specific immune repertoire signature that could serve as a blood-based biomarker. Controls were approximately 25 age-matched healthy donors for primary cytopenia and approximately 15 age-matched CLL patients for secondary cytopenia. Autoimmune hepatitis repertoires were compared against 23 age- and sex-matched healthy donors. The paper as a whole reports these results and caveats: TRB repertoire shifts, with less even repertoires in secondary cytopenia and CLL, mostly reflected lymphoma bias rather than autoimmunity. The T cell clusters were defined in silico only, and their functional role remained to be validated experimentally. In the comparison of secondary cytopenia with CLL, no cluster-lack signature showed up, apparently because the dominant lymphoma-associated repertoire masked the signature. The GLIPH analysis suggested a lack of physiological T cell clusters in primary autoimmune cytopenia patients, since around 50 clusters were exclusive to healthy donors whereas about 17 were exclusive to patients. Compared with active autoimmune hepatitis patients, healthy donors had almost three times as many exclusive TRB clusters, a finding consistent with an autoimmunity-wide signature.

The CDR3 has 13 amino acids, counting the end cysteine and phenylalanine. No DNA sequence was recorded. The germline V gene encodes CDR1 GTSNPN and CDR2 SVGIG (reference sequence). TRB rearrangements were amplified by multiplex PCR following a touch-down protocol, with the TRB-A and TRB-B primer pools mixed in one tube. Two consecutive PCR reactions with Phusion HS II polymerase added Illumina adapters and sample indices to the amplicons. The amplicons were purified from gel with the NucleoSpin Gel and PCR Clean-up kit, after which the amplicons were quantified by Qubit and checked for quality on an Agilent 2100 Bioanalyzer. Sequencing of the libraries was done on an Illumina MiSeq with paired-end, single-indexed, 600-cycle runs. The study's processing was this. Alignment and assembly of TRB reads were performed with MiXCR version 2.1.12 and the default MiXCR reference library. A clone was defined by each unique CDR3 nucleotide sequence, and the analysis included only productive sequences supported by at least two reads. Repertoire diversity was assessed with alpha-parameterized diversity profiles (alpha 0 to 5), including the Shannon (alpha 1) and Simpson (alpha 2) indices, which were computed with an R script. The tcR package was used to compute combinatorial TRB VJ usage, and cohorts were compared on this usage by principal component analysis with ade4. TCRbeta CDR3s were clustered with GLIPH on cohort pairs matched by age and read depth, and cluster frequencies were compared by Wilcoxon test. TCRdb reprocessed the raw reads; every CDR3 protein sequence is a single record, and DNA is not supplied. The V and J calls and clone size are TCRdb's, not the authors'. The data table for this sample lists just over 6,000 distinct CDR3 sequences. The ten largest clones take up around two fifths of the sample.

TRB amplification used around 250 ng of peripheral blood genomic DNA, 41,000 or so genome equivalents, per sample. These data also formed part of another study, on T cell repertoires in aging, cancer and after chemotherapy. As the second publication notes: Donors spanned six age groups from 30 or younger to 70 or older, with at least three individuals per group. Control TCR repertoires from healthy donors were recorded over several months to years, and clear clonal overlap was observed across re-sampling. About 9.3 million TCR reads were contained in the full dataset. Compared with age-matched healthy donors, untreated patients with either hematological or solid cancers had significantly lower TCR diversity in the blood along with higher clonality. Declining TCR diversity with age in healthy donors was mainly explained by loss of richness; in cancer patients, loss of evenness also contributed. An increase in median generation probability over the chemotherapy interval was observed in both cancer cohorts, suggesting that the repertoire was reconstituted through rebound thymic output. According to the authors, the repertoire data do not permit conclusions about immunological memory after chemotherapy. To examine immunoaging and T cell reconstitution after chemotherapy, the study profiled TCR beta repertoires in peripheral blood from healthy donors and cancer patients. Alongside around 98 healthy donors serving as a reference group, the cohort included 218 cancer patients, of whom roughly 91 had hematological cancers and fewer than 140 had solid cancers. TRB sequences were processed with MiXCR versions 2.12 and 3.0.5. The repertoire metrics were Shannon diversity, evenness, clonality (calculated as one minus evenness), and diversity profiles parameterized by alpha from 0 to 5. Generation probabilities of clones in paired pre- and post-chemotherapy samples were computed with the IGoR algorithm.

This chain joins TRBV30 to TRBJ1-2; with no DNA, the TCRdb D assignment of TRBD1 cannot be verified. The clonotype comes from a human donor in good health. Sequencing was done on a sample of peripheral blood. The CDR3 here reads CAWNRDRARGYTF.